Below, 26 T cell receptor beta chains from the same sample are listed, as sequenced in a study of molecular identifiers for immune sequencing clone quantification. TCRdb itself ran the PCR reads through MiXCR, one entry per CDR3 protein. The sample records 350,000 or so distinct CDR3 sequences, about a fifth being singletons. The specimen sequenced was naive CD8+ T cells from blood, with Jurkat cell RNA spiked in. The subset here: FACS-sorted CD8+CD4-CCR7+CD45RA+ naive T cells. Every receptor here comes from a human donor in good health. Some libraries in this study had Jurkat cell RNA spiked in.

This clonotype came up many times. The chain employs TRBV7-9 and TRBJ1-4; D gene ambiguous. The CDR3 runs 14 residues. From germline, CDR1 is SEHNR and CDR2 FQNEAQ (reference sequence). Trimming stripped 5 bases from V and 6 bases from J, with 13 bases between. CDR3 protein: CASSMKGRDEKLFF. DNA for the CDR3: TGTGCCAGCAGCATGAAAGGGCGTGATGAAAAACTGTTTTTT.

This clonotype showed up just a few times. The J gene is TRBJ2-7, the V gene TRBV5-4, with D perhaps matching TRBD1 (5 bases). Germline V lookup: CDR1 SGHNT, CDR2 YYREEE (reference sequence). V lost 2 bases, J lost 1 base, and 10 bases lay in between. CDR3 length: 14 residues. CDR3 DNA: TGTGCCAGCAGCTTAGGACACCGGTCCTACGAGCAGTACTTC. Translated, it gives CASSLGHRSYEQYF.

Many counts were recorded for this clonotype. The rearrangement links TRBV4-1 to TRBJ2-5; no reliable D call. Germline CDR1 and CDR2: MGHRA and YSYEKL. Deletions cut 0 bases from V and 1 base from J, with 12 bases between. The CDR3 has 16 amino acids. The CDR3 reads CASSQEVGSAQETQYF. Here the CDR3 DNA reads TGCGCCAGCAGCCAAGAGGTGGGGTCTGCCCAAGAGACCCAGTACTTC.

At least ten counts were recorded for this clonotype. The chain joins TRBV6-5 to TRBJ2-7; D tentatively fits TRBD1 or TRBD2 (6 bases each). This CDR3 region has 14 residues. In germline, CDR1 is MNHEY, CDR2 SVGAGI. The germline V and J ends were trimmed by 1 base and 5 bases, with 12 bases remaining between them. The CDR3 here is CASSYLMRGDEQYF. Written as DNA, the CDR3 is TGTGCCAGCAGTTACTTAATGAGGGGGGACGAGCAGTACTTC.

This clonotype was found many times. V is TRBV7-9 and J is TRBJ1-4, with TRBD1 as a possible D gene (6 bases). Trimming took 7 bases from V and 10 from J, leaving 16 bases between them. The germline V gene encodes CDR1 SEHNR and CDR2 FQNEAQ (reference sequence). There are 13 residues in the CDR3. CDR3 bases: TGTGCCAGCAAGGAGGGGGGAAAGAGAAAACTGTTTTTT. Protein: CASKEGGKRKLFF.

Turning to this clonotype: Possible read error: a much larger clone is one base away. This is likely a read error, given that the CDR3 carries no conserved phenylalanine or tryptophan at its end. The CDR3 reads CSVEDGNTGELFS. In nucleotides, the CDR3 is TGCAGCGTTGAAGACGGGAACACCGGGGAGCTGTTTTCT. The rearrangement joins TRBV29-1 to TRBJ2-2; D unresolved. The CDR3 is 13 residues long. CDR1 and CDR2 from the germline V gene are SQVTM and ANQGSEA. Trimming removed 0 bases from V and 1 base from J, with 3 bases in between.

Comment on this clonotype: This may come from a read error, since a much larger clone is one base off. The chain combines TRBV6-5 with TRBJ2-7, with unresolved D. This CDR3 is built from 14 residues. With 8 bases removed from V and 3 bases from J, the gap between germline ends came to 17 bases. Looked up from germline, CDR1 is MNHEY and CDR2 is SVGAGI. CDR3 bases: TGTGCCAGCGGTAGAGACGGTTCTGGCTACGAGCAGTACTTC. Protein product: CASGRDGSGYEQYF.

This chain links TRBV28 with TRBJ2-3; D is ambiguous. Trimming stripped 3 bases from V and 9 bases from J, with 4 bases between. The CDR3 consists of 10 residues. The germline V gene encodes CDR1 MDHEN and CDR2 SYDVKM. The DNA for the CDR3 is TGTGCCAGCAGTTTGCGGACGCAGTATTTT. This translates into CASSLRTQYF.

Many counts were recorded for this clonotype. The CDR3 loop reads CASSQTSGSPYEQYF. In nucleotides, the CDR3 is TGTGCCAGCAGCCAAACTAGCGGGAGCCCCTACGAGCAGTACTTC. The chain recombines TRBV7-9 with TRBJ2-7, with 11 bases aligning to TRBD2. This CDR3 contains 15 residues. V was pared by 5 bases and J by 2 bases, with 5 bases of the junction left unmatched. Germline V gene lookup returns CDR1 SEHNR and CDR2 FQNEAQ (reference sequence).

This clonotype showed up many times. The chain is built from TRBV6-1 and TRBJ2-7; a possible D gene is TRBD2 (6 bases). CDR1 and CDR2 (germline): MNHNS, SASEGT. Trimming stripped 1 base from V and 2 bases from J, with 9 bases between. This CDR3 has 14 amino acids. The CDR3 reads CASSEVAGPYEQYF. For the CDR3, the DNA is TGTGCCAGCAGTGAAGTGGCGGGACCCTACGAGCAGTACTTC.

This clonotype was seen repeatedly, ten times or more. The chain recombines TRBV20-1 with TRBJ2-3; D gene ambiguous. This CDR3 is 14 amino acids long. Trimming took off 0 bases at V and 1 base at J, with 8 bases between the two ends. Germline loops: CDR1 DFQATT, CDR2 SNEGSKA (reference sequence). The CDR3 DNA reads TGCAGTGCTAGAGATGGTTGGGGCACAGATACGCAGTATTTT. Encoded protein: CSARDGWGTDTQYF.

The chain joins TRBV2 to TRBJ1-2; D not resolved. Trimming removed 2 bases from V and 4 bases from J, with 23 bases in between. CDR1 and CDR2 (germline): SNHLY, FYNNEI. There are 18 residues in the CDR3. DNA for the CDR3: TGTGCCAGCAGTGAATGGAAGGTAACTCTATCTGCGTCCTATGGCTACACCTTC. This encodes CASSEWKVTLSASYGYTF.

This chain uses TRBV6-5 with TRBJ2-1, with D unresolved. Germline CDR1 is MNHEY and CDR2 is SVGAGI. The CDR3 covers 12 residues. V was cut by 7 bases and J by 15 bases, with 19 bases left in between. CDR3 sequence (DNA): TGTGCCAGCACCGTCGACTTCAATGGGCGGTTCTTC. Translating gives CASTVDFNGRFF.

On this clonotype: A read error may be the cause here, since a much bigger clone is one base away. CDR3 DNA: TGCAGCGCGCTCGTTGTCGGCGAGCGGTACTTC. Encoded protein: CSALVVGERYF. This chain connects TRBV29-1 to TRBJ2-7; D is unclear. Germline loops: CDR1 SQVTM, CDR2 ANQGSEA. This CDR3 region has 11 residues.

This clonotype was picked up many times. This chain joins TRBV4-1 and TRBJ1-1; D gene unclear. Deletions cut 0 bases from V and 4 bases from J, with 9 bases between. Germline CDR1 is MGHRA and CDR2 is YSYEKL. CDR3 length: 14 amino acids. CDR3: CASSQETILTEAFF. CDR3 nucleotides: TGCGCCAGCAGCCAAGAAACCATACTCACTGAAGCTTTCTTT.

This clonotype was observed at least ten times. J is TRBJ1-3 and V is TRBV12-3 or TRBV12-4; weak D call: TRBD1 (6 bases). The V gene lost 8 bases and the J gene lost 5 bases, with 13 bases spanning the gap. The CDR3 runs 13 residues. The CDR3 reads CASRWDNRNTIYF. The CDR3 nucleotides read TGTGCCAGCCGGTGGGACAACCGAAACACCATATATTTT.

In its sample, this clonotype was seen many times. The V and J genes are TRBV7-9 and TRBJ2-5, with D perhaps matching TRBD2 (6 bases). The germline V gene has CDR1 SEHNR and CDR2 FQNEAQ (reference sequence). The CDR3 consists of 16 residues. V lost 5 bases, J lost 1 base, and 17 bases lay in between. The DNA of the CDR3 is TGTGCCAGCAGCCCCATGATTGCGGGAAGCCAAGAGACCCAGTACTTC. Translation gives CASSPMIAGSQETQYF.

At least ten counts were recorded for this clonotype. This chain links TRBV21-1 with TRBJ2-1; the D call TRBD1 from the table was never checked on the DNA. TRBV21-1 is a documented pseudogene. The length of the CDR3 is 15 residues. In DNA, the CDR3 is TGTGCCAGCTCCTGGGGGGAGGAGGCCTACAATGAGCAGTTCTTC. Its translation: CASSWGEEAYNEQFF.

A remark on this clonotype: Relative to the germline gene, one junction end is altered; a read error may explain this. The rearrangement uses TRBV5-1 and TRBJ1-1, with D possibly matching TRBD1 (5 bases). CDR1 and CDR2 from the germline V gene are SGHRS and YFSETQ. The CDR3 runs to 13 residues. DNA of the CDR3: TGCGCCAGCTGCTTGGCAGGGTACACTGAAGCTTTCTTT. It is translated as CASCLAGYTEAFF.

The chain joins TRBV11-2 to TRBJ2-2; 8 positions agree with TRBD2. The J segment lost 6 bases and the V segment lost 5 bases, leaving 14 bases of the junction unmatched. The CDR3 length is 17 residues. Germline V gene sequence: CDR1 SGHAT, CDR2 FQNNGV. Written as DNA, the CDR3 is TGTGCCAGCAGCCCAACATTGCGGATCGGGGGGGCCGGGGAGCTGTTTTTT. Translation gives CASSPTLRIGGAGELFF.

Comments on this clonotype: A single base separates this from a much larger clone, so it may be a read error. The gene calls are TRBV11-2 and TRBJ2-1, with D uncertain. CDR3 length: 15 amino acids. Germline CDR1 and CDR2: SGHAT and FQNNGV. CDR3: CASSLGPRSHNEQFF. The CDR3 region has the DNA TGTGCCAGCAGCTTAGGGCCCCGCTCCCACAATGAGCAGTTCTTC.

Concerning this clonotype itself: Sequence at one end of the junction differs from germline and may be a read error. CDR3 nucleotide sequence: TGTGCCAGCTTTCCACTCGAGGGCGGGAGGGAGTCAGATACGCAGTATTTC. As protein: CASFPLEGGRESDTQYF. The chain carries TRBV27 and TRBJ2-3, with 9 bases that match TRBD2. This CDR3 is 17 amino acids long. Germline V gives CDR1 MNHEY, CDR2 SMNVEV (reference sequence).

With respect to this clonotype: Germline and junction disagree at one end, which may indicate a read error. The chain uses TRBV25-1 and TRBJ2-7, with D perhaps TRBD1 (6 bases). This CDR3 has 15 residues. Germline values: CDR1 MGHDK, CDR2 SYGVNS. CDR3 nucleotides: TGTGCCAGCAGTGACCCAGCAGGGGACACCTACGAGCAGTGCTTC. Translating it yields CASSDPAGDTYEQCF.

This chain connects TRBV30 to TRBJ2-7; D not resolved. The V end lost 5 bases, the J end lost 2 bases, and 13 bases lay between the germline ends. Germline V gene lookup returns CDR1 GTSNPN and CDR2 SVGIG (reference sequence). There are 13 residues in the CDR3. Written as DNA, the CDR3 is TGTGCCTGGTCGGCGTCAGGTGCCTACGAGCAGTACTTC. Protein sequence: CAWSASGAYEQYF.

There are many counts of this clonotype. The DNA of the CDR3 is TGTGCCAGCAGCTTAGCGCCTTCAGATACGCAGTATTTT. Amino acids: CASSLAPSDTQYF. The V gene is TRBV11-1, the J gene TRBJ2-3, with unresolved D. Germline V gene data show CDR1 as SGHAT and CDR2 as FQDESV (reference sequence). The germline V and J ends were trimmed by 0 bases and 4 bases, with 5 bases remaining between them. There are 13 residues in the CDR3.

The chain recombines TRBV19 with TRBJ2-3; 9 bases agree with TRBD2. V trimming: 1 base; J trimming: 0 bases; junction bases outside the gene matches: 5. There are 17 residues in the CDR3. Germline V gene data show CDR1 as LNHDA and CDR2 as SQIVND (reference sequence). This CDR3 reads CASSIGVAGVSTDTQYF. CDR3 in DNA: TGTGCCAGTAGTATAGGTGTAGCGGGAGTCAGCACAGATACGCAGTATTTT.